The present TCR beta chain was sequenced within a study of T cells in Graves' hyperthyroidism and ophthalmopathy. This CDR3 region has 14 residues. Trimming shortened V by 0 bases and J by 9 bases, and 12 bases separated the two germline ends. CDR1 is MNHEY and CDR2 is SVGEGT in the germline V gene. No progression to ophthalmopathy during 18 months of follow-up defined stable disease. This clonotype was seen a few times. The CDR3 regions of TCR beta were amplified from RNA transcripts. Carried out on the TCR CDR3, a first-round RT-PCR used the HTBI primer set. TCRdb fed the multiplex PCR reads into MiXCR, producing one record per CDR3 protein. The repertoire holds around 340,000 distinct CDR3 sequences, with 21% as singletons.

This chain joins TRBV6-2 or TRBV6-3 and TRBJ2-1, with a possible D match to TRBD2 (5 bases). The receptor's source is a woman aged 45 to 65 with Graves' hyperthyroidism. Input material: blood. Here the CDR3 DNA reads TGTGCCAGCAGTTACTCGAGGGTGGCGGGTGAGCAGTTCTTC. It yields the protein CASSYSRVAGEQFF.